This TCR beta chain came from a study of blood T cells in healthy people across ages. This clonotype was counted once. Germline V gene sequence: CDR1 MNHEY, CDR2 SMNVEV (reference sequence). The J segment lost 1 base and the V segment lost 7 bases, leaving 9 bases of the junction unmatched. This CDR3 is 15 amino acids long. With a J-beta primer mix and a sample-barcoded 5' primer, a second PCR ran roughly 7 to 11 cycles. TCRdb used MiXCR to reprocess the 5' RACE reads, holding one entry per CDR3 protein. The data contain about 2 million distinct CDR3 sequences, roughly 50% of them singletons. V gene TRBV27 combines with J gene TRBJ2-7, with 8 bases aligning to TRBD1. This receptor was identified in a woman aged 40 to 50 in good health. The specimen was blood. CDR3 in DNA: TGTGCCAGCATCAGCTCCGGGACAGGATCCTACGAGCAGTACTTC. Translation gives CASISSGTGSYEQYF.